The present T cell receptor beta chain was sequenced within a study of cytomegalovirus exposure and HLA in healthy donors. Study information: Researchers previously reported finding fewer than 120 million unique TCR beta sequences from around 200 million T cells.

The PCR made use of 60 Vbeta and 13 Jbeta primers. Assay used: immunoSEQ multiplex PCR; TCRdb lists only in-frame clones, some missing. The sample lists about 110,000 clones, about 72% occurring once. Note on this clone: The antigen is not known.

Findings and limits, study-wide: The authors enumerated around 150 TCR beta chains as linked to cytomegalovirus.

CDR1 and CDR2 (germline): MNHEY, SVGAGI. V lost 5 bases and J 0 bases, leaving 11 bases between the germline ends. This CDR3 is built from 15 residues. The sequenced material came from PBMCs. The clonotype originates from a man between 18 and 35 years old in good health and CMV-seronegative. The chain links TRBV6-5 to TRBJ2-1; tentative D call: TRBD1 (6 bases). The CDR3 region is CASSKQGSSYNEQFF. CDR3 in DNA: TGTGCCAGCAGTAAACAGGGTAGCTCCTACAATGAGCAGTTCTTC.